This T cell receptor beta chain comes out of a study of response to subunit inactivated influenza vaccine. Study observations and caveats: Seasonal influenza vaccination, on each occasion, was suggested by the authors to recruit few new T cells.

A note on this clonotype: Its antigen is unidentified.

TCRdb ran MiXCR on the RT-PCR reads and lists one entry per CDR3 protein. The sample holds hundreds of thousands of distinct CDR3 sequences, approximately 12% seen once. CDR1 and CDR2 from the germline V gene are SGHRS and YFSETQ. This CDR3 is built from 17 residues. The V and J ends lost 0 bases and 3 bases, in that order; junction bases with no gene match: 5. Source: PBMCs from blood, taken 40 to 50 days after vaccination. This receptor was identified in a man aged 50 to 59 who received an inactivated influenza vaccine. The chain carries TRBV5-1 and TRBJ2-5, with 13 bases fitting TRBD2. As DNA, the CDR3 is TGCGCCAGCAGCTTGGGATCCGGGACTAGCGGGAAAGAGACCCAGTACTTC. As protein: CASSLGSGTSGKETQYF.